This is a list of T cell receptor beta chains from one sample in a study of OX40 agonist ivuxolimab in advanced cancers. Clones were read by immunoSEQ multiplex PCR, and TCRdb kept only the in-frame ones, dropping some. The sample lists over 75,000 clones, about 93% occurring once. The specimen was CD4+ or CD8+ T cells sorted from blood, collected in a trial of the OX40 agonist ivuxolimab. These receptors were obtained from an adult with an advanced solid tumor such as melanoma, head and neck, liver or kidney cancer. The CDR3 runs from the conserved cysteine through the conserved F or W. D genes are given only for firm matches. For some rows the clone size is stated as once, few or many, or as a class when expanded; others skip it.

V gene: TRBV5-1; J gene: TRBJ2-5; clone size: once; D gene: TRBD2; CDR3 protein: CASSFLADTGGETQYF; CDR3 DNA: TGCGCCAGCAGTTTTCTAGCGGATACTGGTGGGGAGACCCAGTACTTC
V gene: TRBV9; J gene: TRBJ2-1; clone size: NA; D gene: TRBD2; CDR3 protein: CASSPLAGVYYNEQFF; CDR3 DNA: TGTGCCAGCAGCCCCCTTGCGGGGGTATACTACAATGAGCAGTTCTTC
V gene: TRBV4-3; J gene: TRBJ1-4; clone size: NA; D gene: NA; CDR3 protein: CASSQGRDGGEKLFF; CDR3 DNA: TGCGCCAGCAGCCAAGGCAGGGATGGGGGTGAAAAACTGTTTTTT
V gene: TRBV6-4; J gene: TRBJ2-3; clone size: once; D gene: NA; CDR3 protein: CASSDSGGSTDTQYF; CDR3 DNA: TGTGCCAGCAGTGACTCCGGGGGAAGCACAGATACGCAGTATTTT
V gene: TRBV4-2; J gene: TRBJ2-2; clone size: NA; D gene: NA; CDR3 protein: CASSPRAPANTGELFF; CDR3 DNA: TGTGCCAGCAGCCCTCGGGCTCCCGCGAACACCGGGGAGCTGTTTTTT
V gene: TRBV19; J gene: TRBJ1-1; clone size: once; D gene: NA; CDR3 protein: CASSRTGLRNTEAFF; CDR3 DNA: TGTGCCAGTAGTAGGACGGGACTCAGGAACACTGAAGCTTTCTTT
V gene: TRBV27; J gene: TRBJ2-3; clone size: NA; D gene: NA; CDR3 protein: CASSPRALTDTQYF; CDR3 DNA: TGTGCCAGCAGTCCTCGCGCCCTCACAGATACGCAGTATTTT
V gene: TRBV4-1; J gene: TRBJ2-5; clone size: once; D gene: NA; CDR3 protein: CASSQVLGQLPLGETQYF; CDR3 DNA: TGCGCCAGCAGCCAAGTCTTAGGTCAGCTACCCTTGGGGGAGACCCAGTACTTC
V gene: TRBV5-4; J gene: TRBJ2-5; clone size: once; D gene: TRBD2; CDR3 protein: CASSLGLGQETQYF; CDR3 DNA: TGTGCCAGCAGCCTGGGACTAGGCCAGGAGACCCAGTACTTC
V gene: TRBV5-4; J gene: TRBJ2-1; clone size: NA; D gene: NA; CDR3 protein: CASSLLVGEQFF; CDR3 DNA: TGTGCCAGCAGCTTGCTAGTGGGCGAGCAGTTCTTC
V gene: TRBV11-2; J gene: TRBJ2-5; clone size: NA; D gene: NA; CDR3 protein: CASSLKERRGWQETQYF; CDR3 DNA: TGTGCCAGCAGCTTGAAGGAGCGTAGGGGGTGGCAAGAGACCCAGTACTTC
V gene: TRBV2; J gene: TRBJ1-3; clone size: NA; D gene: NA; CDR3 protein: CASSEGGGNTIYF; CDR3 DNA: TGTGCCAGCAGTGAAGGGGGTGGAAACACCATATATTTT
V gene: TRBV6-5; J gene: TRBJ2-1; clone size: NA; D gene: TRBD2; CDR3 protein: CASSTGTSGSHEQFF; CDR3 DNA: TGTGCCAGCTCAACAGGGACTAGCGGGAGCCATGAGCAGTTCTTC
V gene: TRBV29-1; J gene: TRBJ1-2; clone size: NA; D gene: TRBD1; CDR3 protein: CSVPSGQGFYGYTF; CDR3 DNA: TGCAGCGTTCCCTCGGGACAGGGATTCTATGGCTACACCTTC
V gene: TRBV18; J gene: TRBJ2-7; clone size: NA; D gene: NA; CDR3 protein: CASSLERVGEQYF; CDR3 DNA: TGTGCCAGCTCACTGGAAAGGGTGGGGGAGCAGTACTTC
V gene: TRBV28; J gene: TRBJ1-2; clone size: few; D gene: NA; CDR3 protein: CASSTPSQGRDGYTF; CDR3 DNA: TGTGCCAGCAGCACACCCTCCCAGGGGCGGGATGGCTACACCTTC
V gene: TRBV7-8; J gene: TRBJ2-7; clone size: NA; D gene: NA; CDR3 protein: CASSLADYEQYF; CDR3 DNA: TGTGCCAGCAGCTTAGCTGATTACGAGCAGTACTTC
V gene: TRBV11-2; J gene: TRBJ2-5; clone size: NA; D gene: TRBD1; CDR3 protein: CASRTGGDWETQYF; CDR3 DNA: TGTGCCAGCAGGACAGGGGGCGATTGGGAGACCCAGTACTTC
V gene: TRBV15; J gene: TRBJ2-1; clone size: NA; D gene: NA; CDR3 protein: CATSRDRGQYNEQFF; CDR3 DNA: TGTGCCACCAGCAGAGATCGGGGGCAGTACAATGAGCAGTTCTTC
V gene: TRBV7-9; J gene: TRBJ1-1; clone size: NA; D gene: NA; CDR3 protein: CASRPTGNYAFTEAFF; CDR3 DNA: TGTGCCAGCAGACCGACGGGTAACTACGCCTTCACTGAAGCTTTCTTT
V gene: TRBV11-3; J gene: TRBJ2-7; clone size: NA; D gene: TRBD1; CDR3 protein: CASSPLPGQTYEQYF; CDR3 DNA: TGTGCCAGCAGCCCCCTCCCGGGACAGACCTACGAGCAGTACTTC
V gene: TRBV5-5; J gene: TRBJ1-4; clone size: NA; D gene: NA; CDR3 protein: CASSRAGNEKLFF; CDR3 DNA: TGTGCCAGCAGCCGGGCGGGGAATGAAAAACTGTTTTTT
V gene: TRBV5-6; J gene: TRBJ2-5; clone size: NA; D gene: TRBD2; CDR3 protein: CASSFPPRASGKQETQYF; CDR3 DNA: TGTGCCAGCAGCTTCCCGCCAAGGGCTAGCGGGAAACAAGAGACCCAGTACTTC
V gene: TRBV4-3; J gene: TRBJ1-1; clone size: NA; D gene: TRBD1; CDR3 protein: CASSHTRQGRGTEAFF; CDR3 DNA: TGCGCCAGCAGCCACACCCGACAGGGTAGGGGCACTGAAGCTTTCTTT
V gene: TRBV5-1; J gene: TRBJ2-3; clone size: NA; D gene: NA; CDR3 protein: CASSLVPSALDTQYF; CDR3 DNA: TGCGCCAGCAGCTTGGTTCCTAGCGCGCTGGATACGCAGTATTTT
V gene: TRBV28; J gene: TRBJ2-3; clone size: NA; D gene: NA; CDR3 protein: CASSQTSQDTQYF; CDR3 DNA: TGTGCCAGCAGCCAGACGTCTCAAGATACGCAGTATTTT
V gene: TRBV5-4; J gene: TRBJ2-1; clone size: NA; D gene: TRBD2; CDR3 protein: CASSWRRTSVSYNEQFF; CDR3 DNA: TGTGCCAGCAGCTGGCGGAGGACTAGCGTGTCCTACAATGAGCAGTTCTTC
V gene: TRBV9; J gene: TRBJ2-5; clone size: few; D gene: NA; CDR3 protein: CASSPRTVSETQYF; CDR3 DNA: TGTGCCAGCAGCCCAAGAACAGTTTCGGAGACCCAGTACTTC
V gene: TRBV28; J gene: TRBJ1-1; clone size: NA; D gene: NA; CDR3 protein: CASSLGGRTEAFF; CDR3 DNA: TGTGCCAGCAGTCTAGGGGGGAGGACTGAAGCTTTCTTT
V gene: TRBV6-1; J gene: TRBJ2-1; clone size: NA; D gene: TRBD1; CDR3 protein: CASRRQGNEQFF; CDR3 DNA: TGTGCCAGCAGGCGACAGGGGAATGAGCAGTTCTTC
V gene: TRBV7-7; J gene: TRBJ2-6; clone size: NA; D gene: NA; CDR3 protein: CASSPAGANVLTF; CDR3 DNA: TGTGCTAGCAGCCCCGCTGGGGCCAACGTCCTGACTTTC
V gene: TRBV27; J gene: TRBJ2-1; clone size: NA; D gene: TRBD1; CDR3 protein: CASKGQGAGEQFF; CDR3 DNA: TGTGCCAGCAAGGGGCAGGGGGCGGGTGAGCAGTTCTTC
V gene: TRBV6-1; J gene: TRBJ1-4; clone size: NA; D gene: NA; CDR3 protein: CASGREANEKLFF; CDR3 DNA: TGTGCCAGCGGTAGGGAAGCTAATGAAAAACTGTTTTTT
V gene: TRBV18; J gene: TRBJ1-4; clone size: NA; D gene: TRBD1; CDR3 protein: CASSPQGANEKLFF; CDR3 DNA: TGTGCCAGCTCACCTCAGGGGGCAAACGAAAAACTGTTTTTT
V gene: TRBV28; J gene: TRBJ2-5; clone size: NA; D gene: NA; CDR3 protein: CASSTPGRYQETQYF; CDR3 DNA: TGTGCCAGCAGTACCCCTGGTCGGTACCAAGAGACCCAGTACTTC
V gene: TRBV5-1; J gene: TRBJ1-1; clone size: NA; D gene: NA; CDR3 protein: CASSFWGDTEAFF; CDR3 DNA: TGCGCCAGCAGCTTCTGGGGAGACACTGAAGCTTTCTTT
V gene: TRBV6-6; J gene: TRBJ2-7; clone size: NA; D gene: NA; CDR3 protein: CASFRVPYEQYF; CDR3 DNA: TGTGCCAGCTTTAGGGTACCCTACGAGCAGTACTTC
V gene: TRBV10-3; J gene: TRBJ2-7; clone size: NA; D gene: NA; CDR3 protein: CAITPSPSSYEQYF; CDR3 DNA: TGTGCCATCACCCCCAGCCCCAGCTCCTACGAGCAGTACTTC
V gene: TRBV5-4; J gene: TRBJ2-1; clone size: few; D gene: NA; CDR3 protein: CASSLQPDGEQFF; CDR3 DNA: TGTGCCAGCAGCTTGCAGCCAGATGGTGAGCAGTTCTTC
V gene: TRBV11-3; J gene: TRBJ2-7; clone size: once; D gene: NA; CDR3 protein: CASSLNRATYEQYF; CDR3 DNA: TGTGCCAGCAGCTTAAACAGGGCCACCTACGAGCAGTACTTC
V gene: TRBV11-3; J gene: TRBJ1-1; clone size: NA; D gene: NA; CDR3 protein: CASSPITTGLFTEAFF; CDR3 DNA: TGTGCCAGCAGCCCAATCACTACAGGGTTATTTACTGAAGCTTTCTTT
V gene: TRBV5-1; J gene: TRBJ2-3; clone size: NA; D gene: NA; CDR3 protein: CATRTATSTDTQYF; CDR3 DNA: TGCGCCACCAGGACAGCGACTAGCACAGATACGCAGTATTTT
V gene: TRBV18; J gene: TRBJ1-4; clone size: NA; D gene: NA; CDR3 protein: CASSPGTTTNEKLFF; CDR3 DNA: TGTGCCAGCTCACCGGGCACGACAACTAATGAAAAACTGTTTTTT
V gene: TRBV7-9; J gene: TRBJ2-1; clone size: NA; D gene: NA; CDR3 protein: CASSLMVNEQFF; CDR3 DNA: TGTGCCAGCAGCTTAATGGTCAATGAGCAGTTCTTC
V gene: TRBV10-3; J gene: TRBJ2-5; clone size: NA; D gene: TRBD2; CDR3 protein: CAISRGGDTQETQYF; CDR3 DNA: TGTGCCATCAGTCGGGGGGGGGACACCCAAGAGACCCAGTACTTC
V gene: TRBV27; J gene: TRBJ2-3; clone size: NA; D gene: NA; CDR3 protein: CASSLGTRRVDTQYF; CDR3 DNA: TGTGCCAGCAGTTTAGGCACTAGAAGGGTAGATACGCAGTATTTT
V gene: TRBV11-2; J gene: TRBJ1-1; clone size: NA; D gene: NA; CDR3 protein: CASLFSRIGGTEAFF; CDR3 DNA: TGTGCCAGTCTCTTTAGTCGTATAGGGGGCACTGAAGCTTTCTTT
V gene: TRBV30; J gene: TRBJ1-2; clone size: NA; D gene: NA; CDR3 protein: CAWVRAPANYGYTF; CDR3 DNA: TGTGCCTGGGTGAGGGCTCCAGCTAACTATGGCTACACCTTC
V gene: TRBV6-4; J gene: TRBJ2-2; clone size: NA; D gene: TRBD2; CDR3 protein: CASRRGLSEELFF; CDR3 DNA: TGTGCCAGCAGAAGGGGACTATCCGAGGAGCTGTTTTTT
V gene: TRBV2; J gene: TRBJ1-1; clone size: few; D gene: NA; CDR3 protein: CASSDGRTEAFF; CDR3 DNA: TGTGCCAGCAGTGATGGACGAACTGAAGCTTTCTTT
V gene: TRBV7-2; J gene: TRBJ1-2; clone size: NA; D gene: TRBD1; CDR3 protein: CASSLGQGSGYGYTF; CDR3 DNA: TGTGCCAGCAGCTTGGGACAGGGGTCTGGCTATGGCTACACCTTC
V gene: TRBV5-1; J gene: TRBJ2-7; clone size: few; D gene: NA; CDR3 protein: CASSLAGGQLVTPGEQYF; CDR3 DNA: TGCGCCAGCAGCTTGGCGGGGGGACAGTTGGTGACACCTGGCGAGCAGTACTTC
V gene: TRBV7-9; J gene: TRBJ1-2; clone size: NA; D gene: NA; CDR3 protein: CASSLGGGAEDGYTF; CDR3 DNA: TGTGCCAGCAGCTTAGGTGGGGGCGCGGAAGACGGCTACACCTTC
V gene: TRBV7-9; J gene: TRBJ2-7; clone size: NA; D gene: NA; CDR3 protein: CASSLDSGYPYEQYF; CDR3 DNA: TGTGCCAGCAGCTTAGATTCGGGATACCCCTACGAGCAGTACTTC
V gene: TRBV5-1; J gene: TRBJ2-3; clone size: NA; D gene: NA; CDR3 protein: CASSLAGEGGLTDTQYF; CDR3 DNA: TGCGCCAGCAGCTTGGCCGGTGAAGGGGGACTCACAGATACGCAGTATTTT
V gene: TRBV2; J gene: TRBJ2-1; clone size: NA; D gene: NA; CDR3 protein: CASSANGGTNEQFF; CDR3 DNA: TGTGCCAGCAGTGCAAATGGAGGTACAAATGAGCAGTTCTTC
V gene: TRBV2; J gene: TRBJ2-7; clone size: NA; D gene: NA; CDR3 protein: CASRNRETSYEQYF; CDR3 DNA: TGTGCCAGCAGGAACAGGGAGACCTCCTACGAGCAGTACTTC
V gene: TRBV5-1; J gene: TRBJ2-3; clone size: NA; D gene: NA; CDR3 protein: CASSLGFSPDTQYF; CDR3 DNA: TGCGCCAGCAGCTTGGGTTTCAGCCCAGATACGCAGTATTTT
V gene: TRBV5-4; J gene: TRBJ2-2; clone size: once; D gene: TRBD2; CDR3 protein: CASSLGLAGGGTGELFF; CDR3 DNA: TGTGCCAGCAGCTTGGGGCTAGCGGGAGGAGGCACCGGGGAGCTGTTTTTT